This T cell receptor (beta chain) was recorded in a study of T cell changes during pregnancy in multiple sclerosis. Germline assignment: CDR1 MNHNS and CDR2 SASEGT. The CDR3 sequence is 14 residues long. The V and J ends lost 5 bases and 5 bases respectively, with 13 bases between them. This table comes from immunoSEQ multiplex PCR, and its TCRdb copy is limited to in-frame clones, with some not included. The repertoire holds 100,000 or so clones, approximately 94% seen once, with around 1.2% in the top ten. This chain connects TRBV6-1 to TRBJ1-5, with D uncertain. This clonotype was sampled from a female donor with multiple sclerosis, enrolled in a pregnancy study. The sequencing here drew on peripheral blood, taken in the second trimester of pregnancy. The chain's CDR3 is CASSLGGFDQPQHF. The CDR3 region has the DNA TGTGCCAGCAGTTTGGGAGGGTTCGATCAGCCCCAGCATTTT.